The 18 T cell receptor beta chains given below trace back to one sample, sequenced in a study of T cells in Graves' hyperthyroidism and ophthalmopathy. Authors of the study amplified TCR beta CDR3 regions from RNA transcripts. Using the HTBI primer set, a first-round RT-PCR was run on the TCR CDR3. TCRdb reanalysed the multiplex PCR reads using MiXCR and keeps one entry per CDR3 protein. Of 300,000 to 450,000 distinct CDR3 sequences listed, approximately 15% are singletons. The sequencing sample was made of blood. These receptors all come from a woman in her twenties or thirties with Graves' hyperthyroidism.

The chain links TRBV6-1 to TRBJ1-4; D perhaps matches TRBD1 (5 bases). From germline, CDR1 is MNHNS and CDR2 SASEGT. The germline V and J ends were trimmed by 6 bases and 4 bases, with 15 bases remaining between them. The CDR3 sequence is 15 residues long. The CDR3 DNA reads TGTGCCAGCAGCGCCCAGACAGCCCGTAATGAAAAACTGTTTTTT. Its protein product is CASSAQTARNEKLFF.

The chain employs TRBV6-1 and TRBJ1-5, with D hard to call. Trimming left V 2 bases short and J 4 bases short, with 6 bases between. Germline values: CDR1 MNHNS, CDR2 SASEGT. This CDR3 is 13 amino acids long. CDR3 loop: CASSERENQPQHF. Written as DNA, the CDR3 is TGTGCCAGCAGTGAAAGGGAGAATCAGCCCCAGCATTTT.

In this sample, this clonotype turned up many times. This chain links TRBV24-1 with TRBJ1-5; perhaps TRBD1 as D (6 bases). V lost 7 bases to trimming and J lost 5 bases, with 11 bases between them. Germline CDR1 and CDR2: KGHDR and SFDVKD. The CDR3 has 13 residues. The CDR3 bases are TGTGCCACCAGCCAGGGGAGATATCAGCCCCAGCATTTT. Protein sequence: CATSQGRYQPQHF.

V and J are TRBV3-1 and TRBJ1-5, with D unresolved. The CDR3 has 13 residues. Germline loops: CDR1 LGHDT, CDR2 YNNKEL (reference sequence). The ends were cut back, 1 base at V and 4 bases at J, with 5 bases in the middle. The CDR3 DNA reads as TGTGCCAGCAGCCAAGGGCCGAATCAGCCCCAGCATTTT. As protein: CASSQGPNQPQHF.

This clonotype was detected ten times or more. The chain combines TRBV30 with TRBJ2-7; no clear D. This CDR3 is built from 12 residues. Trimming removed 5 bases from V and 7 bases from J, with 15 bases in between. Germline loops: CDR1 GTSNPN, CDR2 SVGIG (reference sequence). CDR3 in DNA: TGTGCCTGGGACCAAACTGAGCGAGAGCAGTACTTC. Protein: CAWDQTEREQYF.

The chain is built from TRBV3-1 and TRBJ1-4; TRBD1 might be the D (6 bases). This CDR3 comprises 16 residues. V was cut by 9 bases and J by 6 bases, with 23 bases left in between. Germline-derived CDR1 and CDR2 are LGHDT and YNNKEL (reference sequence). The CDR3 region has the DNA TGTGCCAGTGGGGTTGCAGGGGCCGGAATGTATGAAAAACTGTTTTTT. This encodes CASGVAGAGMYEKLFF.

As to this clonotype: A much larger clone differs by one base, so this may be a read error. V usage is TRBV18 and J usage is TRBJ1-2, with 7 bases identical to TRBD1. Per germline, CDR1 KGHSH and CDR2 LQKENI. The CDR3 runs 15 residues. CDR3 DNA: TGTGCCAGATCACCTACGAGGGGGCAAGGCTATGGCTACACCTTC. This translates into CARSPTRGQGYGYTF.

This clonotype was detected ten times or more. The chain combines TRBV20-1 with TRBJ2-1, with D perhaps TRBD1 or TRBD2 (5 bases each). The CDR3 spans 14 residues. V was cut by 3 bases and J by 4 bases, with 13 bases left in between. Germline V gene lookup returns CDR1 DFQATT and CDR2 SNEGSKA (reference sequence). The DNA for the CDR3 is TGCAGTGCTAGTGCCGGGGCGCGGTACAATGAGCAGTTCTTC. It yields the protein CSASAGARYNEQFF.

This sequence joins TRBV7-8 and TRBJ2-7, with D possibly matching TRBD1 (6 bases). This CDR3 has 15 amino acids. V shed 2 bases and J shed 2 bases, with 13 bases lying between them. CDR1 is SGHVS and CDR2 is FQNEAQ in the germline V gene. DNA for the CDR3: TGTGCCAGCAGCTTAACTGGACAGACTACCTACGAGCAGTACTTC. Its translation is CASSLTGQTTYEQYF.

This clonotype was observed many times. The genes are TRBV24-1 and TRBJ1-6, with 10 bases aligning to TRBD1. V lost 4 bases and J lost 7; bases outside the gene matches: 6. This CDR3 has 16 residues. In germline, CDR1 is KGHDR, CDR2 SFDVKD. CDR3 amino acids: CATSEGTGARNSPLHF. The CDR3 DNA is TGTGCCACCAGTGAGGGGACAGGGGCAAGAAATTCACCCCTCCACTTT.

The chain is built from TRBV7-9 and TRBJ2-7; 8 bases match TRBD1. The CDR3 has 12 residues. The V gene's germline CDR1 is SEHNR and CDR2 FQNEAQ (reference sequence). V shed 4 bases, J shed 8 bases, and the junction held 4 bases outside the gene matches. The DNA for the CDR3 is TGTGCCAGCAGCTGGGGACAGGAAAAGCAGTACTTC. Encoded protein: CASSWGQEKQYF. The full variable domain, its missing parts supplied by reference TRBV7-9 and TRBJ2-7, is DTGVSQNPRHKITKRGQNVTFRCDPISEHNRLYWYRQTLGQGPEFLTYFQNEAQLEKSRLLSDRFSAERPKGSFSTLEIQRTEQGDSAMYLCASSWGQEKQYFGPGTRLTVT.

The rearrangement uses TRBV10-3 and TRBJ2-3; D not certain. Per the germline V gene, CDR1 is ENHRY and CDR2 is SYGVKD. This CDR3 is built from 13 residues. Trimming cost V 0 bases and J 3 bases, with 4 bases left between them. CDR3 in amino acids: CAISESGTDTQYF. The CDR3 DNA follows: TGTGCCATCAGTGAGTCGGGTACAGATACGCAGTATTTT.

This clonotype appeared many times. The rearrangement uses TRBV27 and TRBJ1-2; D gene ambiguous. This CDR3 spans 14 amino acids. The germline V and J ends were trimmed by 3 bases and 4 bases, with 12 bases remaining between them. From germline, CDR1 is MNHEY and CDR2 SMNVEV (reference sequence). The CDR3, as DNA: TGTGCCAGCAGTTTCGGCACCAACTCCTATGGCTACACCTTC. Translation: CASSFGTNSYGYTF.

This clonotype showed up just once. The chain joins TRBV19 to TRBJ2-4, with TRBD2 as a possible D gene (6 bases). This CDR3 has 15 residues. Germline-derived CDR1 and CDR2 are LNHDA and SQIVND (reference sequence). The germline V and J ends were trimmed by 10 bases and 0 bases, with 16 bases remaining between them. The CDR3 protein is CATRDFTLAKNIQYF. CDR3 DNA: TGTGCCACCCGGGACTTTACTTTAGCCAAAAACATTCAGTACTTC.

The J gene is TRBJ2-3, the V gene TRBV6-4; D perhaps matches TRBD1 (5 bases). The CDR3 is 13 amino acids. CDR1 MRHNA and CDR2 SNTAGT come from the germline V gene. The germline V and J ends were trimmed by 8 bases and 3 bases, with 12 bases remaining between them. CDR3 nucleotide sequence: TGTGCCAGCGGTAGGGGTGTGACAGATACGCAGTATTTT. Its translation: CASGRGVTDTQYF.

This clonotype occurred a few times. The CDR3 nucleotides are TGTGCCAGCAGTCAGGGGGCGACCGGGGAGCTGTTTTTT. This sequence encodes CASSQGATGELFF. The chain links TRBV27 to TRBJ2-2; 8 bases agree with TRBD1. The junction had 1 base not matched to a gene; V was cut back by 5 bases and J by 5 bases. The germline gives CDR1 MNHEY, CDR2 SMNVEV (reference sequence). The CDR3 runs 13 residues.

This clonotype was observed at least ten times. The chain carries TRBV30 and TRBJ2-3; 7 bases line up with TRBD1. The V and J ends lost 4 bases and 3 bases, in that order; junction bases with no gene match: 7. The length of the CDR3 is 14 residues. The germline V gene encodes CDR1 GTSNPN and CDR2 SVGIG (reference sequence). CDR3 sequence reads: CAWTTGVVTDTQYF. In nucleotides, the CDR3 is TGTGCCTGGACAACAGGGGTAGTAACAGATACGCAGTATTTT.

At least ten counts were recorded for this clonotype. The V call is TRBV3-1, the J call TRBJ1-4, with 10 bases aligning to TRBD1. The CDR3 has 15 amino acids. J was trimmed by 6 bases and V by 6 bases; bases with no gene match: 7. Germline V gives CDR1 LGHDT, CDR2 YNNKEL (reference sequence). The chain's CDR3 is CASSQRGTGDEKLFF. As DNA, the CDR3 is TGTGCCAGCAGTCAACGAGGGACAGGGGATGAAAAACTGTTTTTT.